The 2 T cell receptor beta chains given below trace back to one sample, sequenced in a study of cytomegalovirus exposure and HLA in healthy donors. The PCR contained 60 Vbeta and 13 Jbeta primers. Assay: immunoSEQ multiplex PCR; the TCRdb copy retains only in-frame clones and omits some. Of some 110,000 clones listed, 65% to 75% are singletons. Sequenced sample: PBMCs. All receptors derive from a woman aged 45-59 years in good health and CMV-seropositive.

The J gene is TRBJ1-4, the V gene TRBV4-1, with D possibly being TRBD1 (5 bases). The CDR3 totals 15 residues. Trimming stripped 2 bases from V and 5 bases from J, with 12 bases between. Germline V gives CDR1 MGHRA, CDR2 YSYEKL. The CDR3 region has the DNA TGCGCCAGCAGCCAACGAGACAGAGCGAATGAAAAACTGTTTTTT. It translates to CASSQRDRANEKLFF.

This chain links TRBV6-6 with TRBJ1-5, with 8 bases identical to TRBD1. The CDR3 loop spans 16 amino acids. In germline, CDR1 is MNHNY, CDR2 SVGAGI (reference sequence). After removal of 1 base from V and 6 bases from J, the junction contained 8 bases not matched to a gene. The CDR3 sequence is CASSYWGAGGRQPQHF. The CDR3 nucleotides are TGTGCCAGCAGTTACTGGGGTGCAGGGGGCCGTCAGCCCCAGCATTTT.